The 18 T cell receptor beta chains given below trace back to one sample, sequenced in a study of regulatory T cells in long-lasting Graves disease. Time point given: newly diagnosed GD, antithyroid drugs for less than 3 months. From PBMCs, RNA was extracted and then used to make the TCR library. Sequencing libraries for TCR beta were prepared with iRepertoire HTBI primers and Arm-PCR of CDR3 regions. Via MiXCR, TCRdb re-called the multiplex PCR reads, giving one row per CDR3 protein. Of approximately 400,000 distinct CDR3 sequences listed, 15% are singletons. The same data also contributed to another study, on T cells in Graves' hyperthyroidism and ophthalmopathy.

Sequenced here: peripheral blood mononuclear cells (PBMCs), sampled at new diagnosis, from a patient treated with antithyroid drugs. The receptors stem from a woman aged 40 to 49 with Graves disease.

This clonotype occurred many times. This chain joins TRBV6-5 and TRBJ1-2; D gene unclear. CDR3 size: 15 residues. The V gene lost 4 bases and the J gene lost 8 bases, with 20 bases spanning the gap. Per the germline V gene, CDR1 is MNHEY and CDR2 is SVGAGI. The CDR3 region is CASSSPGGGLGGYTF. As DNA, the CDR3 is TGTGCCAGCAGTTCACCCGGTGGAGGATTAGGCGGCTACACCTTC.

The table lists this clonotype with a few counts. The CDR3 spells CASSVDRGFTDTQYF. The CDR3 coding sequence is TGTGCCAGCAGCGTAGATCGTGGCTTCACAGATACGCAGTATTTT. J is TRBJ2-3 and V is TRBV9; no clear D. Per germline, CDR1 SGDLS and CDR2 YYNGEE. This CDR3 region has 15 residues. Trimming shortened V by 0 bases and J by 2 bases, and 10 bases separated the two germline ends. Full variable domain (outside the CDR3, taken from reference TRBV9 and TRBJ2-3): DSGVTQTPKHLITATGQRVTLRCSPRSGDLSVYWYQQSLDQGLQFLIQYYNGEERAKGNILERFSAQQFPDLHSELNLSSLELGDSALYFCASSVDRGFTDTQYFGPGTRLTVL.

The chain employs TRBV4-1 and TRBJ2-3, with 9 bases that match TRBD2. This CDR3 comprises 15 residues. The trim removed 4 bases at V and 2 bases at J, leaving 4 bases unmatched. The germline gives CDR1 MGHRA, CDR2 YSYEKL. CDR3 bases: TGCGCCAGCAGCCCCCTAGCGGGGTACACAGATACGCAGTATTTT. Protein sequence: CASSPLAGYTDTQYF.

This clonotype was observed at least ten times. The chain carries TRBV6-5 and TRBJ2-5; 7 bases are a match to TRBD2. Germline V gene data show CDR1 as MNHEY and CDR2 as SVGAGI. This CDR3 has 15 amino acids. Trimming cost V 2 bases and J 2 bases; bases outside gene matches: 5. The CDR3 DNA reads TGTGCCAGCAGTTACGTGGCTAGCGGACAAGAGACCCAGTACTTC. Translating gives CASSYVASGQETQYF.

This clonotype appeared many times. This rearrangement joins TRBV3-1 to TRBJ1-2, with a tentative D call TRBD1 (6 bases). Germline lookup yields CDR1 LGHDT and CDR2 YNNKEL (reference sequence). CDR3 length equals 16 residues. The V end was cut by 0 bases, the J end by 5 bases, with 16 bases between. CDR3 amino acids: CASSQDTGTGRYGYTF. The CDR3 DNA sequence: TGTGCCAGCAGCCAAGATACCGGAACAGGGAGGTATGGCTACACCTTC.

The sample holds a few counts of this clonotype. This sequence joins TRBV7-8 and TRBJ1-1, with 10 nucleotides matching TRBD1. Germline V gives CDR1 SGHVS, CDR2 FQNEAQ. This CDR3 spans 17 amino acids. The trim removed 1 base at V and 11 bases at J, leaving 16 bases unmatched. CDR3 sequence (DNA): TGTGCCAGCAGCTTAGAGGGGGGACAGGGGCCGCGCCGATTGGCTTTCTTT. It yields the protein CASSLEGGQGPRRLAFF.

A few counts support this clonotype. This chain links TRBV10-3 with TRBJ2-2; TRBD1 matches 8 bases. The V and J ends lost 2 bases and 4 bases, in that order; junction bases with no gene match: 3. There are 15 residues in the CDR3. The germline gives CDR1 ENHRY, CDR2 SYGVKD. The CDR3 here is CAISEAGGLTGELFF. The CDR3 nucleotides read TGTGCCATCAGTGAGGCAGGGGGCCTCACCGGGGAGCTGTTTTTT.

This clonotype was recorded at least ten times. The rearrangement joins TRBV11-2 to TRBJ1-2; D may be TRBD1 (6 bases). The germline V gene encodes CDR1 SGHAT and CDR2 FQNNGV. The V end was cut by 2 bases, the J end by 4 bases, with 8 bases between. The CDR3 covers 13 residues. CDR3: CASSLTGSYGYTF. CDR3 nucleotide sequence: TGTGCCAGCAGCTTAACAGGGAGCTATGGCTACACCTTC.

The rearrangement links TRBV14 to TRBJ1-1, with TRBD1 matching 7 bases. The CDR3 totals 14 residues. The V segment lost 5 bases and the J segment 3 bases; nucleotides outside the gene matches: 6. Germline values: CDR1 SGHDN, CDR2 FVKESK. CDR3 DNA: TGTGCCAGCAGCGCCCCAGGGGGGTACACTGAAGCTTTCTTT. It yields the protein CASSAPGGYTEAFF.

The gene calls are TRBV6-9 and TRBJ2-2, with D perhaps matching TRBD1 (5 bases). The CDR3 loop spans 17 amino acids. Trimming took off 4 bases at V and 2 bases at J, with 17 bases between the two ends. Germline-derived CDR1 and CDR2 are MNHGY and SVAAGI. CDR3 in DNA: TGTGCCAGCAGTTCCCAGGGTCCGACCTACAACACCGGGGAGCTGTTTTTT. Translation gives CASSSQGPTYNTGELFF.

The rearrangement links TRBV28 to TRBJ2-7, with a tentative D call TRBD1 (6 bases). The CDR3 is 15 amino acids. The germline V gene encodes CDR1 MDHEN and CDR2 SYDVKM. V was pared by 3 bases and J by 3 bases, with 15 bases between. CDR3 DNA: TGTGCCAGCAGTTTTGTAAGAGGGGGAAACTACGAGCAGTACTTC. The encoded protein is CASSFVRGGNYEQYF.

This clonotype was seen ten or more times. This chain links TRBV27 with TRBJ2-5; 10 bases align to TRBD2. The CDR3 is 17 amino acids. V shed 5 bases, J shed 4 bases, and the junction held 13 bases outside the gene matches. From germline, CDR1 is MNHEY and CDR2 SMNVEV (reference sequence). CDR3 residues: CASSPLVFSSGRETQYF. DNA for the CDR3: TGTGCCAGCAGTCCCCTGGTCTTTTCTAGCGGGAGAGAGACCCAGTACTTC.

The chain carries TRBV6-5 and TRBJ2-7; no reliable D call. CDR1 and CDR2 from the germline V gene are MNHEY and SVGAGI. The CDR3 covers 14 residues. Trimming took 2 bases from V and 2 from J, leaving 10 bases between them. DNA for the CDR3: TGTGCCAGCAGTTACCCATCAGTAGCCTACGAGCAGTACTTC. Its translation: CASSYPSVAYEQYF.

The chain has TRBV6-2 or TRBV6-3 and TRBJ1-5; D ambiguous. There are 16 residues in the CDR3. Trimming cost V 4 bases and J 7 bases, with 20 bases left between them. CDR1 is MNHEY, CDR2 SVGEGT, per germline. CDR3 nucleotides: TGTGCCAGCAGTTCCAGGCCAAAGGCCCGGTACCAGCCCCAGCATTTT. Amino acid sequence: CASSSRPKARYQPQHF.

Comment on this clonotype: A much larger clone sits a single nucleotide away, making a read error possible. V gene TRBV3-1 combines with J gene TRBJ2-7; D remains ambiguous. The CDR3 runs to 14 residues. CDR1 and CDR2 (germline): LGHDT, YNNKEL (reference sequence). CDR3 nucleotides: TGTGCCAGCAGCCAAGCCCCTGGCCCCTACGAGCGGTACTTC. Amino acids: CASSQAPGPYERYF.

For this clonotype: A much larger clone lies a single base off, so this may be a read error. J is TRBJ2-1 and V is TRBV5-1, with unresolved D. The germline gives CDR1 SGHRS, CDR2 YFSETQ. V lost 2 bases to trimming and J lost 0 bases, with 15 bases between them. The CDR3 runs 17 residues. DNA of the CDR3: TGCGCCAGCAGCTTAAGACTCGGATCCGGCTCCTACAATGAGCAGTTCTTC. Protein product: CASSLRLGSGSYNEQFF.

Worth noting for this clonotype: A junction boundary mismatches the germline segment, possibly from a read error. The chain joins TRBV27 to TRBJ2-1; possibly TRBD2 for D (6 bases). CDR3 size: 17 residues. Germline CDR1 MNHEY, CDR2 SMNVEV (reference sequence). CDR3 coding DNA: TGTGCTAGCAGTGACACGCGGGACTTGCGGTCCTACAATGAGCAGTTCTTC. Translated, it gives CASSDTRDLRSYNEQFF.

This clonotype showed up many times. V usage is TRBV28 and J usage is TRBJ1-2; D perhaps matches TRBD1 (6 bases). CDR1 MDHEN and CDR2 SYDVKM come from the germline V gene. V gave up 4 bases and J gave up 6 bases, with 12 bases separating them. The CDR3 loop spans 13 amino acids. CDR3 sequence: CASSSFGGNGYTF. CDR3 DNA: TGTGCCAGCAGTTCTTTTGGGGGCAATGGCTACACCTTC.